Following are 17 T cell receptor beta chains from one sample sequenced in a study of blood T cell repertoires in COVID-19. The table came from immunoSEQ multiplex PCR; TCRdb's copy has only in-frame clones and leaves some out. The data contain some 97,000 clones, approximately 91% of them singletons. Material: peripheral blood. Receptor source: a man aged 50 to 60 with active COVID-19.

This clone appeared once. This chain uses TRBV2 with TRBJ2-1; TRBD2 might be the D (6 bases). V lost 4 bases to trimming and J lost 0 bases, with 10 bases between them. The CDR3 spans 15 residues. CDR1 and CDR2 from the germline V gene are SNHLY and FYNNEI. CDR3 loop: CASSGAGSSYNEQFF. The CDR3 coding sequence is TGTGCCAGCAGTGGAGCGGGCAGCTCCTACAATGAGCAGTTCTTC.

The chain links TRBV14 to TRBJ2-1; 7 positions agree with TRBD2. Germline V CDR1 and CDR2: SGHDN, FVKESK. With 4 bases clipped from V and 5 bases from J, the junction kept 11 bases outside the gene matches. This CDR3 contains 16 residues. CDR3 DNA sequence: TGTGCCAGCAGCCCCCGGGTTCGAGCGGGAAACAATGAGCAGTTCTTC. Translating gives CASSPRVRAGNNEQFF.

CDR3: CASSSSGGNYNEQFF. The DNA for the CDR3 is TGCGCCAGCAGCTCCTCGGGGGGGAACTACAATGAGCAGTTCTTC. The chain is built from TRBV5-1 and TRBJ2-1; 8 positions agree with TRBD2. With 3 bases clipped from V and 3 bases from J, the junction kept 5 bases outside the gene matches. Germline V gene sequence: CDR1 SGHRS, CDR2 YFSETQ. The CDR3 totals 15 residues.

The chain employs TRBV14 and TRBJ1-4, with 7 bases lining up with TRBD1. V lost 1 base and J lost 0; bases outside the gene matches: 2. This CDR3 spans 16 amino acids. CDR1 is SGHDN and CDR2 is FVKESK in the germline V gene. DNA for the CDR3: TGTGCCAGCAGCCAAGTCCAGGGGGCAACTAATGAAAAACTGTTTTTT. It is translated as CASSQVQGATNEKLFF.

V and J are TRBV6-5 and TRBJ1-4; D ambiguous. With 6 bases removed from V and 5 bases from J, the gap between germline ends came to 13 bases. This CDR3 has 14 amino acids. Germline lookup yields CDR1 MNHEY and CDR2 SVGAGI. Written as DNA, the CDR3 is TGTGCCAGCAGGCGGCCCTCCCCGAATGAAAAACTGTTTTTT. Its translation is CASRRPSPNEKLFF.

This clone has just one count. The V gene is TRBV11-3, the J gene TRBJ1-6, with no clear D. The V and J ends lost 0 bases and 9 bases respectively, with 18 bases between them. Germline V gene data show CDR1 as SGHNT and CDR2 as YENEEA. This CDR3 spans 17 amino acids. CDR3 coding DNA: TGTGCCAGCAGCTTAGACGGCGTGGGCCGGCAAGGTTCACCCCTCCACTTT. Residues: CASSLDGVGRQGSPLHF.

This sequence joins TRBV13 and TRBJ2-1; 9 nucleotides match TRBD2. Germline V lookup: CDR1 PRHDT, CDR2 FYEKMQ (reference sequence). J lost 7 bases, V lost 3 bases, and 7 bases had no gene match. The CDR3 length is 15 residues. The CDR3: CASSLLAGPNNEQFF. Here the CDR3 DNA reads TGTGCCAGCAGCTTGCTAGCGGGGCCTAATAATGAGCAGTTCTTC.

The chain uses TRBV11-2 and TRBJ1-2; the match to TRBD1 covers 7 bases. With V trimmed by 4 bases and J by 8 bases, 10 bases remained unmatched. There are 14 residues in the CDR3. Germline CDR1 reads SGHAT; CDR2 reads FQNNGV. CDR3 loop: CASSSRQGLGGYTF. The CDR3 nucleotides read TGTGCCAGCAGCTCTAGACAGGGTCTAGGCGGCTACACCTTC.

The gene calls are TRBV5-1 and TRBJ2-1; D gene ambiguous. This CDR3 contains 14 residues. Trimming left V 1 base short and J 0 bases short, with 5 bases between. The germline gives CDR1 SGHRS, CDR2 YFSETQ. The CDR3 DNA reads TGCGCCAGCAGCTTGACGAGCTCCTACAATGAGCAGTTCTTC. This translates into CASSLTSSYNEQFF.

V usage is TRBV15 and J usage is TRBJ1-4; TRBD1 matches at 8 bases. Per germline, CDR1 LNHNV and CDR2 YYDKDF (reference sequence). The CDR3 contains 15 residues. The V segment lost 2 bases and the J segment 7 bases; nucleotides outside the gene matches: 6. For the CDR3, the DNA is TGTGCCACCAGCAGACGGACAGGGCAGGTTGAAAAACTGTTTTTT. Its protein is CATSRRTGQVEKLFF.

The V call is TRBV7-2, the J call TRBJ1-6, with TRBD1 as a possible D gene (6 bases). V lost 0 bases, J lost 9 bases, and 9 bases lay in between. Germline loops: CDR1 SGHTA, CDR2 FQGNSA. CDR3 size: 14 residues. Written as DNA, the CDR3 is TGTGCCAGCAGCTTAGCGGACAGACTTTCACCCCTCCACTTT. Its protein product is CASSLADRLSPLHF. Using reference TRBV7-2 and TRBJ1-6 for the parts outside the CDR3, the full variable domain is GAGVSQSPSNKVTEKGKDVELRCDPISGHTALYWYRQSLGQGLEFLIYFQGNSAPDKSGLPSDRFSAERTGGSVSTLTIQRTQQEDSAVYLCASSLADRLSPLHFGNGTRLTVT.

The CDR3, as DNA: TGTGCCAGCAGCTCCGGGACAGGCTCTGGAAACACCATATATTTT. Its protein is CASSSGTGSGNTIYF. V usage is TRBV6-5 and J usage is TRBJ1-3; 8 bases align to TRBD1. Losses at the gene ends were 6 bases for V and 0 bases for J; bases not matched to a gene: 4. Germline values: CDR1 MNHEY, CDR2 SVGAGI. The CDR3 runs to 15 residues.

J is TRBJ1-5 and V is TRBV2; TRBD1 might be the D (6 bases). The V and J ends lost 3 bases and 0 bases respectively, with 9 bases between them. The CDR3 loop spans 15 amino acids. Germline V gives CDR1 SNHLY, CDR2 FYNNEI. CDR3 DNA sequence: TGTGCCAGCAGTGAGGGGGCTAATAGCAATCAGCCCCAGCATTTT. Amino acids: CASSEGANSNQPQHF.

The rearrangement links TRBV27 to TRBJ2-3; 10 nucleotides agree with TRBD2. This CDR3 has 20 residues. CDR1 is MNHEY and CDR2 is SMNVEV in the germline V gene (reference sequence). Unmatched junction bases numbered 22, after V lost 4 bases and J lost 6 bases. The CDR3 spells CASSSGSVLAGDLWLDTQYF. The CDR3 bases are TGTGCCAGCAGTTCCGGGTCTGTCCTAGCGGGAGATTTATGGCTGGATACGCAGTATTTT.

The chain links TRBV12-3 or TRBV12-4 to TRBJ1-1, with a possible D match to TRBD1 (5 bases). This CDR3 region has 13 residues. V was shortened by 6 bases and J by 3 bases, with 11 bases between the two germline ends. In DNA form, the CDR3 reads TGTGCCAGCAGAGCGAACAGGCACACTGAAGCTTTCTTT. The encoded protein is CASRANRHTEAFF.

The V and J genes are TRBV7-9 and TRBJ2-2, with TRBD2 matching 9 bases. V lost 5 bases, J lost 5 bases, and 9 bases stayed unmatched. The germline CDR1 and CDR2 sequences are SEHNR and FQNEAQ (reference sequence). CDR3 length equals 16 residues. The CDR3 bases are TGTGCCAGCAGCCCCCTTGCGGGAGGGCCTACCGGGGAGCTGTTTTTT. This codes for CASSPLAGGPTGELFF.

This rearrangement joins TRBV13 to TRBJ2-1, with 13 bases fitting TRBD2. Trimming removed 3 bases from V and 1 base from J; junction bases left unmatched: 0. This CDR3 spans 16 amino acids. CDR1 is PRHDT, CDR2 FYEKMQ, per germline (reference sequence). Here the CDR3 reads CASSLTSGGSYNEQFF. CDR3 bases: TGTGCCAGCAGCTTGACTAGCGGGGGGTCCTACAATGAGCAGTTCTTC.